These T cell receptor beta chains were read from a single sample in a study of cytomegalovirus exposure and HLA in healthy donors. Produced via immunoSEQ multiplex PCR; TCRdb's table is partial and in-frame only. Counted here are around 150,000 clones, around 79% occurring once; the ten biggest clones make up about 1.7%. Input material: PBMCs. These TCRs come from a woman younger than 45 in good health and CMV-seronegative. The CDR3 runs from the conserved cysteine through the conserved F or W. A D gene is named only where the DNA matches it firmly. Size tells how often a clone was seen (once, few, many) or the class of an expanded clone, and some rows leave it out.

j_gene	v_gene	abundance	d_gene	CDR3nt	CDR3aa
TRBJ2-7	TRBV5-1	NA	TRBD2	TGCGCCAGCAGCCCAAGGACTAGCGGGGGCCCTACTGACGAGCAGTACTTC	CASSPRTSGGPTDEQYF
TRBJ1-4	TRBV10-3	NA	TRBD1	TGTGCCATCAGTACGGGACAGGCTAGTTGGGGTGAAAAACCGTTTTTT	CAISTGQASWGEKPFF
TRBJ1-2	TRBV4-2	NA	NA	TGTGCCAGCAGCCAACCGGCTAACTATGGCTACACCTTC	CASSQPANYGYTF
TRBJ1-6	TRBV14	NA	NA	TGTGCCAGCAGCCCTTCGTCTGAGACGGAGTATAATTCACCCCTCCACTTT	CASSPSSETEYNSPLHF
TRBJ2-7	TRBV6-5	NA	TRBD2	TGTGCCAGCAGTTACGGCTTAGCGGGGGGACTAAACTTC	CASSYGLAGGLNF
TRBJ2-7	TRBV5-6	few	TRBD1	TGTGCCAGCAGCTTGGAGGGGACAGGGTCCTACGAGCAGTACTTC	CASSLEGTGSYEQYF
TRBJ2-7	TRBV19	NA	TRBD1	TGTGCCAGTAGCGGACAGGGGTGGGAGCAGTACTTC	CASSGQGWEQYF
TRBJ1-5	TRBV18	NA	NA	TGTGCCAGCTCACCTAGACAGGAGTACAATCAGCCCCAGCATTTT	CASSPRQEYNQPQHF
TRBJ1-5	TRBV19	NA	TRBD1	TGTGCCAGTAGTATCCCGACAGGGATCGACAATCAGCCCCAGCATTTT	CASSIPTGIDNQPQHF
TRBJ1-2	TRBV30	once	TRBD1	TGTGCCTGGATTACCAATCGGGACAGACCCTATGGCTACACCTTC	CAWITNRDRPYGYTF
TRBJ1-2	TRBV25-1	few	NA	TGTGCCAGCAGGCCGGACACGGGCAGTTCTTATGGCTACACCTTC	CASRPDTGSSYGYTF
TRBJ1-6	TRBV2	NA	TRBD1	TGTGCCAGCAGTGGACAGGGGGACTTTAATTCACCCCTCCACTTT	CASSGQGDFNSPLHF
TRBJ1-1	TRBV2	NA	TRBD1	TGTGCCAGCAGTGGACAGGGGGCTACTGAAGCTTTCTTT	CASSGQGATEAFF
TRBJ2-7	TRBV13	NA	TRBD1	TGTGCCAGCAGCCCTCCTAGGACAGGGGACTCCTACGAGCAGTACTTC	CASSPPRTGDSYEQYF
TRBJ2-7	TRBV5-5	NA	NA	TGCGCCAGCAGCCTCCGCCGCACAGGTACCCACGAGCAGTACTTC	CASSLRRTGTHEQYF
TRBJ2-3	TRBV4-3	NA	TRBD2	TGCGCCAGCAGCCAGAGCGGGAACAAGCAGTATTTT	CASSQSGNKQYF
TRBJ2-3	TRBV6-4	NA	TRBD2	TGTGCCAGCAGTTCGACTAGCGGGGGGCTCACAGATACGCAGTATTTT	CASSSTSGGLTDTQYF
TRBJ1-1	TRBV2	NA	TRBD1	TGTGCCAGCAGTACGGACAGGGCTGAAGCTTTCTTT	CASSTDRAEAFF
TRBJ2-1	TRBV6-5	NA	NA	TGTGCCAGCAGTTACTCGAGTGAGCAGTTCTTC	CASSYSSEQFF
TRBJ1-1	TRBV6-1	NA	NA	TGTGCCAGCCCACAGGGACGAACTGAAGCTTTCTTT	CASPQGRTEAFF
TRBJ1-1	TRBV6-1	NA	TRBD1	TGTGCCAGCAGTACGACAGGGGCCCTGAACACTGAAGCTTTCTTT	CASSTTGALNTEAFF
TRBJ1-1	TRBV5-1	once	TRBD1	TGCGCCAGCAGCTTGAGGGGCCCCTCTTACGGACAGGGCACCACTGAAGCTTTCTTT	CASSLRGPSYGQGTTEAFF
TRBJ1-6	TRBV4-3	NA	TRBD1	TGCGCCAGCAGCCAGGCCGGGACAGGGGACCATTCACCCCTCCACTTT	CASSQAGTGDHSPLHF
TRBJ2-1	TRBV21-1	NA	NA	TGTGCCAGCAGCTCCCATTGGGACTCTCAGGGATCCTACAATGAGCAGTTCTTC	CASSSHWDSQGSYNEQFF
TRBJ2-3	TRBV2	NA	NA	TGTGCCAGCAGTAATAGGCCCCAGGGCATAGATACGCAGTATTTT	CASSNRPQGIDTQYF
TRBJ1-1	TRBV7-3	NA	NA	TGTGCCAGCAGCTTCCGGGACACCACTGAAGCTTTCTTT	CASSFRDTTEAFF
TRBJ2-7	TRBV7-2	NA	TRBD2	TGTGCCAGCAGCGGGCGACTAGCGGGGGGGAGGGACGAGCAGTACTTC	CASSGRLAGGRDEQYF
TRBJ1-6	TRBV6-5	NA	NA	TGTGCCAGCAGTTACGCCGAGGATAATTCACCCCTCCACTTT	CASSYAEDNSPLHF
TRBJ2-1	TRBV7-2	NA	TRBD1	TGTGCCAGCAGCTTAGTTCTGGGACAGATCAATTTATACAATGAGCAGTTCTTC	CASSLVLGQINLYNEQFF
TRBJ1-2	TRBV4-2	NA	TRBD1	TGTGCCAGCAGCCAAGCCTCTACCGGGACAGCTAACTATGGCTACACCTTC	CASSQASTGTANYGYTF
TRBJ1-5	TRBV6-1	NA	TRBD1	TGTGCCAGCAGTGTGGGACAGGGAACTTATCAGCCCCAGCATTTT	CASSVGQGTYQPQHF
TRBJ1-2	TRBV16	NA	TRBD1	TGTGCCAGCAGCCCAACCGGGACAGGGCATAGAGGCTACACCTTC	CASSPTGTGHRGYTF
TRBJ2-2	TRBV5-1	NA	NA	TGCGCCAGTGGCGAGGTGATCGCCGGGGAGCTGTTTTTT	CASGEVIAGELFF
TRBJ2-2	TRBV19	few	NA	TGTGCCAGTAGTGCAGTCAGTCACACCGGGGAGCTGTTTTTT	CASSAVSHTGELFF
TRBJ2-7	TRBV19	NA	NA	TGTGCCAGTAGTATAACCAGCTCCTACGAGCAGTACTTC	CASSITSSYEQYF
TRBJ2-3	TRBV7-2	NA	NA	TGTGCCAGCAGCAGCGGGTTGACTTCCACAGATACGCAGTATTTT	CASSSGLTSTDTQYF
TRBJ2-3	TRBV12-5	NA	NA	TGTGCTAGTGGTTTGACACAGAAAGATACGCAGTATTTT	CASGLTQKDTQYF
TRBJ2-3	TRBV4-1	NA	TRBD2	TGCGCCAGCAGCCCTCACACACTAGCGGGGGGGGCAGCAGATACGCAGTATTTT	CASSPHTLAGGAADTQYF
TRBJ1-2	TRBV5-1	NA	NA	TGCGCCAGCAGCCGGGACATCCCTCCTAACATTAACTATGGCTACACCTTC	CASSRDIPPNINYGYTF
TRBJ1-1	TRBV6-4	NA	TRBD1	TGTGCCAGCAGGAGGGACAGGGGGGATGAAGCTTTCTTT	CASRRDRGDEAFF
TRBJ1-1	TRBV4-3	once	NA	TGCGCCAGCAGCCAATGGGGGCCCGGCGCGAGGAACACTGAAGCTTTCTTT	CASSQWGPGARNTEAFF
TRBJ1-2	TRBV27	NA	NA	TGTGCCAGCGGGGGACTGTGGTCTATGGGCTACACCTTC	CASGGLWSMGYTF
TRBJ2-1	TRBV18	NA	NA	TGTGCCAGCTTCCCTTCCGGGAGAGGCGAGCAGTTCTTC	CASFPSGRGEQFF
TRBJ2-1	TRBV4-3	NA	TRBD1	TGCGCCAGCAGCCAGGATTCGACAGGGGTCTACAATGAGCAGTTCTTC	CASSQDSTGVYNEQFF
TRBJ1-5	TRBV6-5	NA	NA	TGTGCCAGCAGTTATTCTGGTGCGGATCAGCCCCAGCATTTT	CASSYSGADQPQHF
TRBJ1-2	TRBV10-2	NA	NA	TGCGCCAGCAAGGAACAGGGAAACGGCTACACCTTC	CASKEQGNGYTF
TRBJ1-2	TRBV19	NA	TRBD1	TGTGCCAGTACCCTCGGGACAGGGGAACCCGGCTACACCTTC	CASTLGTGEPGYTF
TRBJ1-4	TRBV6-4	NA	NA	TGTGCCAGCAGTGAACAGGGCGGTGAAAAACTGTTTTTT	CASSEQGGEKLFF
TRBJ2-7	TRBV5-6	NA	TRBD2	TGTGCCAGCAGCTTGGCATTAGCGGGGACCTCCTACGAGCAGTACTTC	CASSLALAGTSYEQYF
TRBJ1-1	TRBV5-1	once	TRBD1	TGCGCCAGCGGAAAGGGACAGGGGGCAGGGAACACTGAAGCTTTCTTT	CASGKGQGAGNTEAFF
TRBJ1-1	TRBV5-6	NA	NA	TGTGCCAGCAGCTCGACAGTCAACGCTGAAGCTTTCTTT	CASSSTVNAEAFF
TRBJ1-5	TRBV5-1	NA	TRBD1	TGCGCCAGCAGCTTTGGCACAGGGGGCAACAATCAGCCCCAGCATTTT	CASSFGTGGNNQPQHF
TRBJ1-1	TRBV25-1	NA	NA	TGTGCCAGCAGTGCCTACGCGGGCGGCGTGAACACTGAAGCTTTCTTT	CASSAYAGGVNTEAFF
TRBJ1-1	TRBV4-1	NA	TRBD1	TGCGCCAGCAGCCAAGATCCCCTAACAGGGGGGGACACTGAAGCTTTCTTT	CASSQDPLTGGDTEAFF
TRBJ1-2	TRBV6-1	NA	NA	TGTGCCAGCTCCCACAACGGCGCGGGATACGGCTACACCTTC	CASSHNGAGYGYTF
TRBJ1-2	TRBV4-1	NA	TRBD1	TGCGCCAGCAGCCAGAGACAGGGAATGGTGCCTCCTGGCTACACCTTC	CASSQRQGMVPPGYTF
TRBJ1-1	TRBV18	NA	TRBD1	TGTGCCAGCTCACCACAGGGGGCAACGAACACTGAAGCTTTCTTT	CASSPQGATNTEAFF
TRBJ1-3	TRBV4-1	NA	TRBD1	TGCGCCAGCAGCCAAGAACACAGGGGCCTTGGAAACACCATATATTTT	CASSQEHRGLGNTIYF
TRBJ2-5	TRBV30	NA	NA	TGTGCCTGGAGTGCTACTAGGGAAGAGACCCAGTACTTC	CAWSATREETQYF
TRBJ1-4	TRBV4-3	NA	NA	TGCGCCAGCAGCCAAATTTTGTCAGCGAATGAAAAACTGTTTTTT	CASSQILSANEKLFF